A selection of T cell receptor beta chains follows, all from one sample in a study of OX40 agonist ivuxolimab in advanced cancers. This table comes from immunoSEQ multiplex PCR, and its TCRdb copy is limited to in-frame clones, with some not included. The table lists tens of thousands of clones, approximately 80% of them singletons. The material was CD4+ or CD8+ T cells sorted from blood, obtained in a trial of the OX40 agonist ivuxolimab. The receptors were gathered from an adult with an advanced solid tumor such as melanoma, head and neck, liver or kidney cancer. Both conserved end residues are part of each CDR3. Each record gives: J gene, V gene, D gene, clone size, CDR3 length, CDR3 protein, CDR3 DNA. D genes are given only for firm matches. Part of the rows lack a size; the others show once, few, many or a class for expanded clones.

>TRBJ1-6|TRBV30|TRBD1|.|14
CAWSLGQAGSPLHF
TGTGCCTGGAGCCTTGGACAGGCAGGTTCACCCCTCCACTTT
>TRBJ1-1|TRBV10-3|TRBD1|.|14
CAIVGQGLNTEAFF
TGTGCCATCGTAGGACAGGGCCTGAACACTGAAGCTTTCTTT
>TRBJ2-7|TRBV4-2|TRBD1|.|17
CASSLQTPGQGWHEQYF
TGTGCCAGCAGCCTACAGACTCCGGGACAGGGGTGGCACGAGCAGTACTTC
>TRBJ2-5|TRBV19|.|.|15
CASSKSGVRGETQYF
TGTGCCAGTAGTAAGTCAGGAGTGAGGGGAGAGACCCAGTACTTC
>TRBJ2-1|TRBV19|TRBD2|.|17
CASSRGTSGSTYNEQFF
TGTGCCAGTAGTCGTGGGACTAGCGGGAGCACCTACAATGAGCAGTTCTTC
>TRBJ2-6|TRBV19|.|.|14
CASGGRAGANVLTF
TGTGCCAGCGGGGGACGTGCTGGGGCCAACGTCCTGACTTTC
>TRBJ1-3|TRBV9|.|.|14
CASSVWGSGNTIYF
TGTGCCAGCAGCGTATGGGGCTCTGGAAACACCATATATTTT
>TRBJ1-1|TRBV7-8|.|.|16
CASSLIGWPGGTEAFF
TGTGCCAGCAGCTTAATTGGGTGGCCGGGTGGCACTGAAGCTTTCTTT
>TRBJ1-2|TRBV30|.|.|14
CAWSVLEGDYGYTF
TGTGCCTGGAGTGTACTGGAGGGGGACTATGGCTACACCTTC
>TRBJ2-3|TRBV5-1|TRBD2|few|17
CASSPRTSGKSTDTQYF
TGCGCCAGCAGCCCACGGACTAGCGGGAAAAGCACAGATACGCAGTATTTT
>TRBJ2-1|TRBV4-1|TRBD2|.|16
CASSRSTSGTYNEQFF
TGCGCCAGCAGCCGCTCAACTAGCGGGACTTACAATGAGCAGTTCTTC
>TRBJ2-2|TRBV5-1|.|.|15
CASSFGGSHTGELFF
TGCGCCAGCAGCTTTGGGGGTTCGCACACCGGGGAGCTGTTTTTT
>TRBJ2-5|TRBV29-1|.|.|10
CSVGQETQYF
TGCAGCGTTGGACAAGAGACCCAGTACTTC
>TRBJ1-1|TRBV2|.|.|12
CASRARAPEAFF
TGTGCCAGCAGAGCCAGGGCTCCTGAAGCTTTCTTT
>TRBJ2-5|TRBV5-1|.|.|13
CASSWIEKETQYF
TGCGCCAGCAGCTGGATTGAAAAAGAGACCCAGTACTTC
>TRBJ2-5|TRBV18|.|.|12
CASSEVQETQYF
TGTGCCAGCTCAGAGGTACAAGAGACCCAGTACTTC
>TRBJ2-3|TRBV7-9|TRBD1|.|16
CASSLRDRGSTDTQYF
TGTGCCAGCAGCTTAAGGGACAGGGGATCCACAGATACGCAGTATTTT